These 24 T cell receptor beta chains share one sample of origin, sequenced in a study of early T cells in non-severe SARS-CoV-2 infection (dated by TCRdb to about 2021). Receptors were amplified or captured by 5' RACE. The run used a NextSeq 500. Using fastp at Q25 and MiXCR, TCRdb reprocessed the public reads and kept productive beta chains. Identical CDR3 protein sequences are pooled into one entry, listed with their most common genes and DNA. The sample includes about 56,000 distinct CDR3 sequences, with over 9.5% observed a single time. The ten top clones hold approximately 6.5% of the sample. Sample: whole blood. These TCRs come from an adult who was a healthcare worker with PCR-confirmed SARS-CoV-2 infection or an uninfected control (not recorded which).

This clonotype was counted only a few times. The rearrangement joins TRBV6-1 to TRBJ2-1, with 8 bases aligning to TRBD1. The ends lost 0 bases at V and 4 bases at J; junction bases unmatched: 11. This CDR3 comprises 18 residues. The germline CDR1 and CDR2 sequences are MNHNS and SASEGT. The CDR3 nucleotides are TGTGCCAGCAGTGAAGCTCGGGGATCAGGGGGCGAGTACAATGAGCAGTTCTTC. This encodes CASSEARGSGGEYNEQFF.

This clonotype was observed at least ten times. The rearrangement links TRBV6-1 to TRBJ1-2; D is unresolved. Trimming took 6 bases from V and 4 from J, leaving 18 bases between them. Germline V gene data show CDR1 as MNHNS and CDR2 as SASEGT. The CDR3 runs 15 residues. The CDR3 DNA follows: TGTGCCAGCAGAGCGGACGGATACATCGTCTATGGCTACACCTTC. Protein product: CASRADGYIVYGYTF.

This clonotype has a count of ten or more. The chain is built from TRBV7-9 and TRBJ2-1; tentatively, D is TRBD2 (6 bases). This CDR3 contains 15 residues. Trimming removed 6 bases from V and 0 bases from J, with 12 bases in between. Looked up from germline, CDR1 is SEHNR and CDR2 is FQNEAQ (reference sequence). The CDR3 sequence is CASRGLQSSYNEQFF. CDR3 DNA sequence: TGTGCCAGCAGGGGACTTCAGAGCTCCTACAATGAGCAGTTCTTC.

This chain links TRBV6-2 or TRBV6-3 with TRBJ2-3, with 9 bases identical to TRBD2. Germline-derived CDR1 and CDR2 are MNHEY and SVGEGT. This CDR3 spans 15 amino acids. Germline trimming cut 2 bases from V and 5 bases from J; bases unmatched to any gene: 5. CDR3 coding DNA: TGTGCCAGCAGTTACCTTGGTAGCGGGAGAGATACGCAGTATTTT. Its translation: CASSYLGSGRDTQYF.

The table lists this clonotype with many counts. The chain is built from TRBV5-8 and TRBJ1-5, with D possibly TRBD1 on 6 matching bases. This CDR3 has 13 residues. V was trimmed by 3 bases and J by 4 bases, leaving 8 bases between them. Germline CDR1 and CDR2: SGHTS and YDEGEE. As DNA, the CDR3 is TGTGCCAGCAGCTATACAGGGAATCAGCCCCAGCATTTT. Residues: CASSYTGNQPQHF.

CDR3 loop: CASSSGQTSREPQHF. In nucleotides, the CDR3 is TGCGCCAGCAGCAGTGGACAGACCTCCAGGGAGCCCCAGCATTTT. V is TRBV5-1 and J is TRBJ1-5, with D possibly being TRBD1 (6 bases). Trimming removed 4 bases at V and 8 bases at J, with 19 bases between. Germline V gene lookup returns CDR1 SGHRS and CDR2 YFSETQ. The CDR3 runs to 15 residues.

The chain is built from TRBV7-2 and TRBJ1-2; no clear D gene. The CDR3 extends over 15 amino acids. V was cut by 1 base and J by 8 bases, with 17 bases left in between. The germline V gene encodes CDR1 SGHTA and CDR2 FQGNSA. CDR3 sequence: CASSLVSTTSQGYTF. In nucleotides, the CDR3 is TGTGCCAGCAGCTTAGTGTCCACTACCTCCCAAGGCTACACCTTC.

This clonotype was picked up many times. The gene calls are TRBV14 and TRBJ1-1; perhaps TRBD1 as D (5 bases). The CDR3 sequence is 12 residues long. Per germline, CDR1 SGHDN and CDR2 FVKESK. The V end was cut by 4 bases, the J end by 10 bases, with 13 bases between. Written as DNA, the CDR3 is TGTGCCAGCAGCCCGCTGCTGGGGACAGCTTTCTTT. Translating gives CASSPLLGTAFF.

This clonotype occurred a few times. DNA of the CDR3: TGTGCCAGCAGCTTCCTCCGGGACGTCTCCTGGGACGAGCAGTACTTC. This encodes CASSFLRDVSWDEQYF. The rearrangement joins TRBV5-6 to TRBJ2-7; D tentatively reads TRBD1 or TRBD2 (5 bases each). The germline V gene has CDR1 SGHDT and CDR2 YYEEEE. The length of the CDR3 is 16 residues. The germline V and J ends were trimmed by 2 bases and 5 bases, with 20 bases remaining between them.

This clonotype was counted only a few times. The CDR3 sequence is CASSLQVKDTTEAFF. The CDR3 DNA sequence: TGTGCCAGCAGTCTCCAGGTTAAGGATACCACTGAAGCTTTCTTT. V is TRBV12-3 or TRBV12-4 and J is TRBJ1-1; no definite D call. The CDR3 extends over 15 amino acids. The V gene lost 5 bases and the J gene lost 4 bases, with 17 bases spanning the gap.

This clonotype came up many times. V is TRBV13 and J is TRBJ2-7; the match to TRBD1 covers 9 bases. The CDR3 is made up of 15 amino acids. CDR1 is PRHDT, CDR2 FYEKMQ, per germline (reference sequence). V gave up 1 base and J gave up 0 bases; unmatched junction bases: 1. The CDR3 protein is CASSLAQGASYEQYF. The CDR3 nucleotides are TGTGCCAGCAGCTTAGCACAGGGGGCCTCCTACGAGCAGTACTTC.

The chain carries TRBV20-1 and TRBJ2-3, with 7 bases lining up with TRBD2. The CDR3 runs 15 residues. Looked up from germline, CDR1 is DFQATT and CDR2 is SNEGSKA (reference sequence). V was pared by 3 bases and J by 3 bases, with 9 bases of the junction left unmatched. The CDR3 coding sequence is TGCAGTGCTAGCCCCCCGGGACTAACTACAGATACGCAGTATTTT. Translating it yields CSASPPGLTTDTQYF.

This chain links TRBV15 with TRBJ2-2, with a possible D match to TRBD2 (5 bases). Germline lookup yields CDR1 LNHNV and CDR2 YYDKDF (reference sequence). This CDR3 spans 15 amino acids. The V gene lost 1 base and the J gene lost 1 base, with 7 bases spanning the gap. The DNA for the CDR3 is TGTGCCACCAGCAGAGTCCGGGAGAACACCGGGGAGCTGTTTTTT. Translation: CATSRVRENTGELFF.

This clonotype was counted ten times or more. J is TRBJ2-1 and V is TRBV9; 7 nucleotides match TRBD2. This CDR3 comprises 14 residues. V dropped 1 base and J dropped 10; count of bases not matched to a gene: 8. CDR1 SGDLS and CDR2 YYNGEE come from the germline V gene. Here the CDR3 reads CASSVTGGVWEQFF. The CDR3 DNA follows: TGTGCCAGCAGCGTAACGGGAGGCGTTTGGGAGCAGTTCTTC.

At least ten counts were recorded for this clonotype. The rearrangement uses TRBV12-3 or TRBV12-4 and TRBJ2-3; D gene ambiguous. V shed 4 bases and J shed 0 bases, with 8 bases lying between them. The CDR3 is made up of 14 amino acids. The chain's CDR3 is CASSSRLSTDTQYF. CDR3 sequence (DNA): TGTGCCAGCAGTTCCCGCCTAAGCACAGATACGCAGTATTTT.

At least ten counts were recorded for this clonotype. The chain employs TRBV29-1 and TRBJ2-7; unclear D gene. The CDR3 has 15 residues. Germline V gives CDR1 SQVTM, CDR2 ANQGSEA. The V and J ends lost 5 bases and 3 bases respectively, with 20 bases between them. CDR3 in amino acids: CSVTQARSGLYEQYF. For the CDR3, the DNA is TGCAGCGTTACCCAGGCCCGATCCGGGCTCTACGAGCAGTACTTC.

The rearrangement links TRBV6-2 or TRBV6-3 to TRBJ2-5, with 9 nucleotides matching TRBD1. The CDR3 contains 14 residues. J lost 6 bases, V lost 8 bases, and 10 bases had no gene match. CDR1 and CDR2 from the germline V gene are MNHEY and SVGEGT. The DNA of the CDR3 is TGTGCCAGCGTACCCTCCGGACAGGGGAAGACCCAGTACTTC. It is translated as CASVPSGQGKTQYF.

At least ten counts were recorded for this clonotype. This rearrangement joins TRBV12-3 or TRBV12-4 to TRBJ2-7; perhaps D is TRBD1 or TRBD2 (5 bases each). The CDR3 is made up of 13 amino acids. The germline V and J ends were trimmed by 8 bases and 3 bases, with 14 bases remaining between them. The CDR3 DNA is TGTGCCAGCGCAACCGGGACCATCTACGAGCAGTACTTC. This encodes CASATGTIYEQYF.

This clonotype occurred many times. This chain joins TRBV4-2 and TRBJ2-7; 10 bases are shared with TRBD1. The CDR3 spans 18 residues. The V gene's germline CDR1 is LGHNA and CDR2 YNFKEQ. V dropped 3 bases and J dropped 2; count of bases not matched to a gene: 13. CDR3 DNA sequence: TGTGCCAGCAGCCAGACGGGACAGGGGATTACAAGGGCCTACGAGCAGTACTTC. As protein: CASSQTGQGITRAYEQYF.

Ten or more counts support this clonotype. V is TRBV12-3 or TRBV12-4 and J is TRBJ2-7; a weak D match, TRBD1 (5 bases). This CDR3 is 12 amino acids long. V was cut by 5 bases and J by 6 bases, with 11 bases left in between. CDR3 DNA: TGTGCCAGCAGTGAAGACAGTGGCGAGCAGTACTTC. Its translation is CASSEDSGEQYF.

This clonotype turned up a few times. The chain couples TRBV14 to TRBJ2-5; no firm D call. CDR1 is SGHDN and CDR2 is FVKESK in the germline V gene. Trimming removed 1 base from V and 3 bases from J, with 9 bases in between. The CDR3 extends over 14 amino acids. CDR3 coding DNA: TGTGCCAGCAGCCAAGGTTGGAGTAAAGAGACCCAGTACTTC. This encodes CASSQGWSKETQYF.

This CDR3 is CASSQVTGGDGTDTQYF. CDR3 nucleotides: TGTGCCAGCAGCCAAGTAACGGGAGGGGATGGCACAGATACGCAGTATTTT. V usage is TRBV4-2 and J usage is TRBJ2-3; 8 bases are a match to TRBD2. Germline CDR1 is LGHNA and CDR2 is YNFKEQ. The CDR3 has 17 residues. With 1 base clipped from V and 1 base from J, the junction kept 7 bases outside the gene matches.

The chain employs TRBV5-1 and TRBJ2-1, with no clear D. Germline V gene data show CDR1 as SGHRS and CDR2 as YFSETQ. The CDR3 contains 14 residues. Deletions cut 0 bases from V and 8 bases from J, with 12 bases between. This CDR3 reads CASSLVSSRDEQFF. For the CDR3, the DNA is TGCGCCAGCAGCTTGGTTTCTTCAAGGGATGAGCAGTTCTTC.

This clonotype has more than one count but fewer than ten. The CDR3 is CASSQDRAGVNNEQFF. The CDR3 DNA reads TGCGCCAGCAGCCAAGATCGGGCGGGAGTCAACAATGAGCAGTTCTTC. The V and J genes are TRBV4-3 and TRBJ2-1, with 7 bases aligning to TRBD2. V gave up 0 bases and J gave up 5 bases; unmatched junction bases: 7. The germline CDR1 and CDR2 sequences are LGHNA and YSLEER. The CDR3 loop spans 16 amino acids.